The rows below give T cell receptor beta chains drawn from one sample of a study of neurological immune-mediated disorders. TCRdb independently ran MiXCR on the 5' RACE reads; one entry per CDR3 protein. The repertoire holds about 59,000 distinct CDR3 sequences, roughly 3.5% seen once, with approximately 3.1% in the top ten. What was sequenced was PBMCs. The receptor set was obtained from a woman aged 30 to 39 with multiple sclerosis. CDR3s include the opening cysteine and the closing phenylalanine or tryptophan. A D gene is named only where the DNA matches it firmly. The size entry is marked missing in some rows and otherwise reads once, few, many or a size class.

j_gene: TRBJ1-5; d_gene: -; abundance: many; v_gene: TRBV5-5; CDR3nt: TGTGCCAGCAGCTTGGAAGCAGGGGTGAAGCCCCAGCATTTT; CDR3aa: CASSLEAGVKPQHF
j_gene: TRBJ2-3; d_gene: TRBD1; abundance: many; v_gene: TRBV5-1; CDR3nt: TGCGCCAGCAGCTTAGGCGGGACAGGGGTCGCAGATACGCAGTATTTT; CDR3aa: CASSLGGTGVADTQYF
j_gene: TRBJ1-1; d_gene: TRBD1; abundance: many; v_gene: TRBV3-1; CDR3nt: TGTGCCAGCAGCCAGCGTGGACAGGGGGACACTGAAGCTTTCTTT; CDR3aa: CASSQRGQGDTEAFF
j_gene: TRBJ2-7; d_gene: -; abundance: few; v_gene: TRBV28; CDR3nt: TGTGCCAGCAGTTTAGCGGTCCAAGTCTACGAGCAGTACTTC; CDR3aa: CASSLAVQVYEQYF
j_gene: TRBJ1-1; d_gene: TRBD1; abundance: -; v_gene: TRBV6-6; CDR3nt: TGTGCCCACCGGGACAGGGAGAACACTGAAGCTTTCTTT; CDR3aa: CAHRDRENTEAFF
j_gene: TRBJ1-4; d_gene: -; abundance: many; v_gene: TRBV5-5; CDR3nt: TGTGCCAGCAGCTTGGAGCAAAGGGGGACTAATGAAAAACTGTTTTTT; CDR3aa: CASSLEQRGTNEKLFF
j_gene: TRBJ2-5; d_gene: -; abundance: many; v_gene: TRBV6-1; CDR3nt: TGTGCCAGCAGTATACAGGGAAAGGAAGAGACCCAGTACTTC; CDR3aa: CASSIQGKEETQYF
j_gene: TRBJ2-7; d_gene: TRBD1; abundance: -; v_gene: TRBV5-5; CDR3nt: TGTGCCAGCAGCCAATCCCCGGGACAGGGGTTGTACGAGCAGTACTTC; CDR3aa: CASSQSPGQGLYEQYF
j_gene: TRBJ1-2; d_gene: TRBD1; abundance: many; v_gene: TRBV15; CDR3nt: TGTGCCACCAGCCCTCGCCCGGCAGGGGGGAATGGCTACACCTTC; CDR3aa: CATSPRPAGGNGYTF
j_gene: TRBJ2-5; d_gene: -; abundance: many; v_gene: TRBV6-1; CDR3nt: TGTGCCAGCAGTGAACCGTGGGGGGGCGGAGGACAAGAGACCCAGTACTTC; CDR3aa: CASSEPWGGGGQETQYF
j_gene: TRBJ1-5; d_gene: -; abundance: many; v_gene: TRBV20-1; CDR3nt: TGCAGTGCTAGAGAGGGTGGTCTTTTAAGCAATCAGCCCCAGCATTTT; CDR3aa: CSAREGGLLSNQPQHF
j_gene: TRBJ1-5; d_gene: -; abundance: many; v_gene: TRBV20-1; CDR3nt: TGCAGTGCTAGAGCTTCCAGGGGCAATCAGCCCCAGAATTTT; CDR3aa: CSARASRGNQPQNF
j_gene: TRBJ2-7; d_gene: -; abundance: many; v_gene: TRBV6-1; CDR3nt: TGTGCCAGCGTTAAACAGGGATCCTCCTACGAGCAGTACTTC; CDR3aa: CASVKQGSSYEQYF
j_gene: TRBJ2-7; d_gene: -; abundance: many; v_gene: TRBV3-1; CDR3nt: TGTGCCAGCAGCCAAGGAAACGAGCAGTACTTC; CDR3aa: CASSQGNEQYF
j_gene: TRBJ1-1; d_gene: TRBD1; abundance: many; v_gene: TRBV5-8; CDR3nt: TGTGCCAGCAGCCGAAGGGGGACAGGGGGCCAGAATACTGAAGCTTTCTTT; CDR3aa: CASSRRGTGGQNTEAFF
j_gene: TRBJ2-3; d_gene: -; abundance: -; v_gene: TRBV29-1; CDR3nt: TGCAGTGCATTGTCCGGGACAGATACGCAGTATTTT; CDR3aa: CSALSGTDTQYF
j_gene: TRBJ2-5; d_gene: -; abundance: many; v_gene: TRBV5-1; CDR3nt: TGCGCCAGCAGCTTATCCCTAGGGACCCAGTACTTC; CDR3aa: CASSLSLGTQYF
j_gene: TRBJ2-1; d_gene: TRBD2; abundance: many; v_gene: TRBV5-1; CDR3nt: TGCGCCAGCAGCCCGAGCAAGCGGGATTTTGGTGAGCAGTTCTTC; CDR3aa: CASSPSKRDFGEQFF
j_gene: TRBJ1-6; d_gene: TRBD1; abundance: medium-sized; v_gene: TRBV4-1; CDR3nt: TGCGCCAGCAGCCAAGTCAGGGGGGGGAATTCACCCCTCCACTTT; CDR3aa: CASSQVRGGNSPLHF
j_gene: TRBJ2-1; d_gene: TRBD2; abundance: many; v_gene: TRBV5-1; CDR3nt: TGCGCCAGCAGTGTAACTAGCGGTCGCGCGATCAATGAGCAGTTCTTC; CDR3aa: CASSVTSGRAINEQFF
j_gene: TRBJ1-6; d_gene: -; abundance: many; v_gene: TRBV6-2/TRBV6-3; CDR3nt: TGTGCCAGCAGTTACGAGGTTTCACCCCTCCACTTT; CDR3aa: CASSYEVSPLHF
j_gene: TRBJ2-7; d_gene: TRBD2; abundance: many; v_gene: TRBV20-1; CDR3nt: TGCAGTGCTAGTATAGGGACTAGCGGGCTCTACGAGCAGTACTTC; CDR3aa: CSASIGTSGLYEQYF
j_gene: TRBJ2-2; d_gene: TRBD2; abundance: many; v_gene: TRBV10-3; CDR3nt: TGTGCCATCAGTGAGCAAAATAGCGGGAGCGTCCGGGAGCTGTTTTTT; CDR3aa: CAISEQNSGSVRELFF
j_gene: TRBJ2-3; d_gene: TRBD1; abundance: many; v_gene: TRBV5-1; CDR3nt: TGCGCCAGCAGCTTGGGTGACAGGGTAGTTGGACGAGATACGCAGTATTTT; CDR3aa: CASSLGDRVVGRDTQYF
j_gene: TRBJ2-7; d_gene: -; abundance: many; v_gene: TRBV20-1; CDR3nt: TGCAGTGCTAGCGGGTTCCTGGGCGGCATGGAGCAGTACTTC; CDR3aa: CSASGFLGGMEQYF
j_gene: TRBJ2-1; d_gene: -; abundance: many; v_gene: TRBV6-5; CDR3nt: TGTGCCAGCAGTTACGGGGGTATTGAATCCAATGAGCAGTTCTTC; CDR3aa: CASSYGGIESNEQFF
j_gene: TRBJ1-6; d_gene: -; abundance: many; v_gene: TRBV11-2; CDR3nt: TGTGCCAGCAGCTTAGAGTTCTATAATTCACCCCTCCACTTT; CDR3aa: CASSLEFYNSPLHF
j_gene: TRBJ2-3; d_gene: -; abundance: many; v_gene: TRBV5-1; CDR3nt: TGCGCCAGCAGCTTAGGGGACAGCACAGATACGCAGTATTTT; CDR3aa: CASSLGDSTDTQYF
j_gene: TRBJ1-3; d_gene: -; abundance: -; v_gene: TRBV30; CDR3nt: TGTGCCTGGACGCTTGGAAACACCATATATTTT; CDR3aa: CAWTLGNTIYF
j_gene: TRBJ1-4; d_gene: -; abundance: many; v_gene: TRBV20-1; CDR3nt: TGCAGTGCTAGAGATTGGAGGGCCCTTACTGCAACTAATGAAAAACTGTTTTTT; CDR3aa: CSARDWRALTATNEKLFF
j_gene: TRBJ1-2; d_gene: -; abundance: many; v_gene: TRBV20-1; CDR3nt: TGCAGTGTGACCTTTCTGGGAGGCTACACCTTC; CDR3aa: CSVTFLGGYTF
j_gene: TRBJ2-5; d_gene: TRBD2; abundance: many; v_gene: TRBV30; CDR3nt: TGTGCCTGGACCCGAGCGGGGAAAGAGACCCAGTACTTC; CDR3aa: CAWTRAGKETQYF
j_gene: TRBJ2-3; d_gene: TRBD2; abundance: many; v_gene: TRBV20-1; CDR3nt: TGCAGTGCTAGCGAGAAGCGGGAGCAGTTAGATACGCAGTATTTT; CDR3aa: CSASEKREQLDTQYF
j_gene: TRBJ2-7; d_gene: TRBD2; abundance: many; v_gene: TRBV29-1; CDR3nt: TGCAGCGTTGCCCCGGGGAGGGCCTACGAGCAGTACTTC; CDR3aa: CSVAPGRAYEQYF
j_gene: TRBJ2-1; d_gene: TRBD2; abundance: many; v_gene: TRBV24-1; CDR3nt: TGTGCCACCAGTCCTAGCGGGGGGCGGTACGAGCAGTTCTTC; CDR3aa: CATSPSGGRYEQFF
j_gene: TRBJ2-1; d_gene: TRBD1; abundance: many; v_gene: TRBV27; CDR3nt: TGTGCCAGCAGGTCGGGGACAGGGGGAATGAATGAGCAGTTCTTC; CDR3aa: CASRSGTGGMNEQFF
j_gene: TRBJ2-7; d_gene: -; abundance: many; v_gene: TRBV4-1; CDR3nt: TGCGCCAGCAGCCAAGAGCTCAGGGTCGAGCAGTACTTC; CDR3aa: CASSQELRVEQYF
j_gene: TRBJ1-5; d_gene: TRBD1; abundance: many; v_gene: TRBV15; CDR3nt: TGTGCCACCAGCAGTCGCCTTTCAGGGGGTGGGAGCAATCAGCCCCAGCATTTT; CDR3aa: CATSSRLSGGGSNQPQHF
j_gene: TRBJ2-7; d_gene: -; abundance: many; v_gene: TRBV15; CDR3nt: TGTGCCACCAGCAGAGCCCTCGCCTACGAGCAGTACTTC; CDR3aa: CATSRALAYEQYF
j_gene: TRBJ2-7; d_gene: -; abundance: -; v_gene: TRBV20-1; CDR3nt: TGCAGTGCTAGAGATTCACTAGCCTACGAGCAGTACTTC; CDR3aa: CSARDSLAYEQYF
j_gene: TRBJ1-2; d_gene: -; abundance: -; v_gene: TRBV3-1; CDR3nt: TGTGCCAGCAGCTACAAGTCGGGAACATTCAATGGCTACACCTTC; CDR3aa: CASSYKSGTFNGYTF
j_gene: TRBJ1-5; d_gene: -; abundance: many; v_gene: TRBV5-1; CDR3nt: TGCGCCAGCAGCCCCGGGACACTCAGCAATCAGCCCCAGCATTTT; CDR3aa: CASSPGTLSNQPQHF
j_gene: TRBJ2-7; d_gene: -; abundance: -; v_gene: TRBV5-1; CDR3nt: TGCGCCAGCGTATCCCCCTACGAGCAGTACTTC; CDR3aa: CASVSPYEQYF
j_gene: TRBJ1-1; d_gene: -; abundance: -; v_gene: TRBV20-1; CDR3nt: TGCAGTGCTAGGGGCCGAGGACTGAACACTGAAGCTTTCTTT; CDR3aa: CSARGRGLNTEAFF